Below are 9 T cell receptor beta chains sequenced from a single sample in a study of vaccination and CD4 T cells after COVID-19. The study sequenced cultured CD4+ T cell DNA using the Oncomine TCR Beta short-read assay. TCRdb processed the PCR reads anew with MiXCR; each CDR3 protein has one entry. The profile covers about 19,000 distinct CDR3 sequences, with 51% appearing a single time and 9.5% to 13% taken by the ten largest. The treatment was: roughly 10-day PBMC culture with coronavirus spike peptide pools or control peptides (ViraFEST assay). Their specific antigens are unknown. Here the sequenced sample was CD4+ T cells from blood, cultured in vitro, taken before SARS-CoV-2 vaccination. These TCRs come from a human donor who had recovered from COVID-19.

J is TRBJ2-5 and V is TRBV5-1; TRBD2 aligns across 10 bases. This CDR3 region has 15 residues. Unmatched junction bases numbered 9, after V lost 5 bases and J lost 5 bases. CDR1 and CDR2 (germline): SGHRS, YFSETQ. The DNA of the CDR3 is TGCGCCAGCAGACTAACAGCGGGGGGGCGGGAGACCCAGTACTTC. This encodes CASRLTAGGRETQYF.

This clonotype showed up just a few times. The rearrangement links TRBV7-3 to TRBJ1-6, with D possibly TRBD1 on 6 matching bases. CDR3 size: 15 residues. Germline V gene lookup returns CDR1 SGHTA and CDR2 FQGTGA. The V end was cut by 4 bases, the J end by 9 bases, with 16 bases between. CDR3 nucleotide sequence: TGTGCCAGCAGCTCCATCGCGGGGGGCTCTTCACCCCTCCACTTT. Protein sequence: CASSSIAGGSSPLHF.

V is TRBV6-5 and J is TRBJ2-7; 7 nucleotides match TRBD1. The J segment lost 4 bases and the V segment lost 0 bases, leaving 6 bases of the junction unmatched. Germline assignment: CDR1 MNHEY and CDR2 SVGAGI. This CDR3 region has 15 residues. CDR3 region: CASSYSNRGRYEQYF. CDR3 in DNA: TGTGCCAGCAGTTACTCGAACAGGGGTAGATACGAGCAGTACTTC.

The V call is TRBV20-1, the J call TRBJ2-7, with TRBD2 identical over 8 bases. This CDR3 is built from 14 residues. CDR1 DFQATT and CDR2 SNEGSKA come from the germline V gene (reference sequence). V was clipped by 6 bases and J by 4 bases; unmatched bases: 11. This chain's CDR3 is CSARRSGGRYEQYF. CDR3 sequence (DNA): TGCAGTGCAAGACGGTCGGGAGGGAGGTACGAGCAGTACTTC.

The chain carries TRBV28 and TRBJ1-5; TRBD1 might be the D (6 bases). The germline gives CDR1 MDHEN, CDR2 SYDVKM. The CDR3 runs to 14 residues. V dropped 8 bases and J dropped 2 bases, with 13 bases sitting between them. CDR3 in DNA: TGTGCCAGCCATAGGACAGCAGGCAATCAGCCCCAGCATTTT. This sequence encodes CASHRTAGNQPQHF.

The rearrangement joins TRBV6-1 to TRBJ2-3; 11 nucleotides agree with TRBD1. Germline V CDR1 and CDR2: MNHNS, SASEGT. The CDR3 has 14 residues. With 10 bases clipped from V and 4 bases from J, the junction kept 7 bases outside the gene matches. The CDR3 coding sequence is TGTGCCACCGGGGAGGGACAGGGGGCAGATACGCAGTATTTT. Protein product: CATGEGQGADTQYF.

The genes are TRBV20-1 and TRBJ2-7, with D unresolved. Germline CDR1 DFQATT, CDR2 SNEGSKA (reference sequence). The germline V and J ends were trimmed by 1 base and 4 bases, with 14 bases remaining between them. The CDR3 extends over 14 amino acids. The CDR3 spells CSARVPWRRYEQYF. CDR3 in DNA: TGCAGTGCTAGAGTTCCGTGGCGCCGATACGAGCAGTACTTC.

The chain links TRBV20-1 to TRBJ2-1, with D perhaps TRBD2 (5 bases). Germline-derived CDR1 and CDR2 are DFQATT and SNEGSKA (reference sequence). This CDR3 is 15 amino acids long. V dropped 1 base and J dropped 0 bases, with 10 bases sitting between them. CDR3 region: CSARGLAASYNEQFF. The CDR3 DNA is TGCAGTGCTAGAGGTCTAGCAGCCTCCTACAATGAGCAGTTCTTC.

The chain links TRBV6-2 or TRBV6-3 to TRBJ2-5; 7 positions match TRBD2. Germline V gene data show CDR1 as MNHEY and CDR2 as SVGEGT. CDR3 size: 14 residues. V shed 10 bases, J shed 2 bases, and the junction held 10 bases outside the gene matches. The CDR3 protein is CATPAPGGQETQYF. The CDR3 DNA reads TGTGCCACCCCAGCACCGGGAGGACAAGAGACCCAGTACTTC.